This TCR beta chain appears in the sequencing data of a study of OX40 agonist ivuxolimab in advanced cancers. The study's findings and limits: Part of the nonresponder group also had normalized T-cell clonal expansion that was low. Circulating CD4+ and CD8+ T cells showed clonal expansion by week 6 at 0.1 to 3.0 mg/kg.

Data came from immunoSEQ multiplex PCR; TCRdb stores just in-frame clones and leaves some out. The sample has about 25,000 clones, just over 85% seen once. In this sample, this clone turned up a few times. No antigen is known for it. Any history of autoimmune disease or systemic immunosuppression disqualified patients. The CDR3 consists of 14 residues. Trimming shortened V by 3 bases and J by 1 base, and 8 bases separated the two germline ends. CDR1 is SGDLS, CDR2 YYNGEE, per germline. Sequencing used CD4+ or CD8+ T cells sorted from blood, obtained in a trial of the OX40 agonist ivuxolimab. J is TRBJ1-5 and V is TRBV9, with TRBD1 as a possible D gene (5 bases). The clonotype originates from an adult with an advanced solid tumor such as melanoma, head and neck, liver or kidney cancer. This CDR3 is CASSDYRSNQPQHF. The CDR3, as DNA: TGTGCCAGCAGCGACTACAGGAGCAATCAGCCCCAGCATTTT.